These 18 T cell receptor beta chains originate from one sample sequenced in a study of blood T cell repertoires in COVID-19. This table comes from immunoSEQ multiplex PCR, and its TCRdb copy is limited to in-frame clones, with some not included. The data hold around 200,000 clones, with roughly 84% observed a single time. The sample consisted of peripheral blood. Receptors originate from a woman of 80 years or more with active or convalescent COVID-19.

This chain joins TRBV15 and TRBJ2-7, with D possibly matching TRBD1 (5 bases). The CDR3 totals 15 residues. Germline-derived CDR1 and CDR2 are LNHNV and YYDKDF (reference sequence). The ends were cut back, 1 base at V and 6 bases at J, with 16 bases in the middle. CDR3 bases: TGTGCCACCAGCAGAGCGGGCAGGGTCGACCTCGAGCAGTACTTC. Translation: CATSRAGRVDLEQYF.

The chain links TRBV7-2 to TRBJ2-3, with D possibly TRBD1 on 6 matching bases. V was cut by 5 bases and J by 5 bases, with 17 bases left in between. The CDR3 has 15 residues. Germline V lookup: CDR1 SGHTA, CDR2 FQGNSA. For the CDR3, the DNA is TGTGCCAGCAGCCCCGGGGCGCGAGGGGGAGATACGCAGTATTTT. This translates into CASSPGARGGDTQYF.

This chain connects TRBV2 to TRBJ1-2; no reliable D call. Trimming cost V 0 bases and J 4 bases, with 9 bases left between them. Germline V gene data show CDR1 as SNHLY and CDR2 as FYNNEI. CDR3 length: 14 amino acids. CDR3 residues: CASSEAAQTYGYTF. CDR3 DNA sequence: TGTGCCAGCAGTGAAGCTGCACAGACCTATGGCTACACCTTC. The complete variable domain, with remaining parts taken from reference TRBV2 and TRBJ1-2, reads EPEVTQTPSHQVTQMGQEVILRCVPISNHLYFYWYRQILGQKVEFLVSFYNNEISEKSEIFDDQFSVERPDGSNFTLKIRSTKLEDSAMYFCASSEAAQTYGYTFGSGTRLTVV.

This clone was detected only once. This chain connects TRBV13 to TRBJ2-1; weak D call: TRBD1 (5 bases). CDR1 is PRHDT, CDR2 FYEKMQ, per germline (reference sequence). Trimming cost V 6 bases and J 0 bases, with 18 bases left between them. The CDR3 sequence is 17 residues long. Here the CDR3 reads CASRQTGHRRSYNEQFF. The CDR3 DNA sequence: TGTGCCAGCAGACAAACAGGCCATCGACGCTCCTACAATGAGCAGTTCTTC.

The V gene is TRBV25-1, the J gene TRBJ2-7, with 8 bases identical to TRBD1. The trim removed 4 bases at V and 4 bases at J, leaving 12 bases unmatched. Germline CDR1 MGHDK, CDR2 SYGVNS. The CDR3 loop spans 16 amino acids. CDR3 region: CASSASGGAGGYEQYF. CDR3 nucleotides: TGTGCCAGCAGTGCCTCAGGGGGCGCCGGGGGTTACGAGCAGTACTTC.

The J gene is TRBJ2-3, the V gene TRBV7-8; D not certain. Germline values: CDR1 SGHVS, CDR2 FQNEAQ. The CDR3 is 14 amino acids. V was clipped by 1 base and J by 6 bases, with 11 bases between them. The CDR3 region has the DNA TGTGCCAGCAGCTTAGTATGGGCATCCGATACGCAGTATTTT. This sequence encodes CASSLVWASDTQYF.

This clone came up once. This chain uses TRBV10-3 with TRBJ2-7; 9 nucleotides line up with TRBD1. Germline V gives CDR1 ENHRY, CDR2 SYGVKD. This CDR3 spans 14 amino acids. J was trimmed by 2 bases and V by 6 bases; bases with no gene match: 5. The CDR3 coding sequence is TGTGCCATCAGGGACAGGGGCACTACCTACGAGCAGTACTTC. Translating it yields CAIRDRGTTYEQYF.

The chain employs TRBV27 and TRBJ1-4, with a possible D match to TRBD1 (6 bases). This CDR3 is 14 amino acids long. V gave up 5 bases and J gave up 7 bases, with 14 bases separating them. Looked up from germline, CDR1 is MNHEY and CDR2 is SMNVEV (reference sequence). The CDR3 is CASSQGLTGEKLFF. CDR3 bases: TGTGCCAGCAGTCAGGGGTTAACGGGTGAAAAACTGTTTTTT.

Only one count was recorded for this clone. This chain uses TRBV20-1 with TRBJ2-1; TRBD1 might be the D (5 bases). Trimming took 3 bases from V and 2 from J, leaving 11 bases between them. Germline V gene sequence: CDR1 DFQATT, CDR2 SNEGSKA (reference sequence). The CDR3 loop spans 14 amino acids. CDR3 amino acids: CSASGDSPYNEQFF. DNA of the CDR3: TGCAGTGCTAGTGGAGACAGTCCCTACAATGAGCAGTTCTTC.

The gene calls are TRBV5-5 and TRBJ2-3; perhaps TRBD1 as D (6 bases). Germline values: CDR1 SGHKS, CDR2 YYEKEE (reference sequence). CDR3 length: 15 residues. Between the trimmed V and J ends, which lost 0 bases and 0 bases, there was a span of 8 bases. CDR3 residues: CASSLGTASTDTQYF. The CDR3 bases are TGTGCCAGCAGCTTGGGGACAGCTAGCACAGATACGCAGTATTTT.

This chain links TRBV9 with TRBJ2-1; D possibly corresponds to TRBD2 (5 bases). The CDR3 has 15 residues. Germline CDR1 reads SGDLS; CDR2 reads YYNGEE. Trimming took off 4 bases at V and 3 bases at J, with 14 bases between the two ends. The CDR3 region has the DNA TGTGCCAGCAGCTCCCTGGGAGCGATCTACAATGAGCAGTTCTTC. This translates into CASSSLGAIYNEQFF.

The chain has TRBV11-2 and TRBJ2-3; unclear D gene. This CDR3 comprises 14 residues. Germline CDR1 reads SGHAT; CDR2 reads FQNNGV. Trimming removed 0 bases at V and 2 bases at J, with 6 bases between. The CDR3 coding sequence is TGTGCCAGCAGCTTAGACAGGTCCACAGATACGCAGTATTTT. Its translation: CASSLDRSTDTQYF.

The chain carries TRBV19 and TRBJ1-2, with D possibly being TRBD1 (5 bases). CDR1 and CDR2 from the germline V gene are LNHDA and SQIVND (reference sequence). This CDR3 spans 16 amino acids. Trimming cost V 6 bases and J 1 base, with 18 bases left between them. The CDR3 region is CASSPRGRGINYGYTF. CDR3 nucleotide sequence: TGTGCCAGTAGCCCCCGCGGAAGGGGCATTAACTATGGCTACACCTTC.

V is TRBV7-9 and J is TRBJ2-1, with a weak D call TRBD2 (6 bases). V lost 5 bases, J lost 10 bases, and 24 bases lay in between. Germline CDR1 and CDR2: SEHNR and FQNEAQ (reference sequence). The CDR3 sequence is 16 residues long. CDR3 loop: CASSRTPSDQFREQFF. The CDR3 DNA reads as TGTGCCAGCAGCCGGACCCCTAGCGATCAGTTTAGGGAGCAGTTCTTC.

The chain recombines TRBV6-2 or TRBV6-3 with TRBJ1-5; the D gene is possibly TRBD1 (6 bases). This CDR3 is 14 amino acids long. CDR1 and CDR2 (germline): MNHEY, SVGEGT. V was trimmed by 4 bases and J by 3 bases, leaving 10 bases between them. The CDR3 DNA is TGTGCCAGCAGTTGGGGACACAACAATCAGCCCCAGCATTTT. Residues: CASSWGHNNQPQHF.

This chain joins TRBV6-5 and TRBJ2-1; 11 nucleotides match TRBD1. V lost 6 bases, J lost 7 bases, and 5 bases stayed unmatched. The CDR3 covers 14 residues. Germline CDR1 and CDR2: MNHEY and SVGAGI. The CDR3 sequence is CASRGTGGKNEQFF. In nucleotides, the CDR3 is TGTGCCAGCAGGGGGACAGGGGGTAAGAATGAGCAGTTCTTC.

This clone was seen a handful of times. The V call is TRBV6-5, the J call TRBJ1-4; 7 positions match TRBD1. V dropped 11 bases and J dropped 4; count of bases not matched to a gene: 13. The germline gives CDR1 MNHEY, CDR2 SVGAGI. The length of the CDR3 is 15 residues. The CDR3 sequence is CAGGFTGQVNEKLFF. The CDR3 DNA reads TGTGCCGGTGGATTTACAGGACAGGTTAATGAAAAACTGTTTTTT.

The J gene is TRBJ2-7, the V gene TRBV21-1; the table's D call TRBD2 went unverified against the DNA. TRBV21-1 is a listed pseudogene. The CDR3 has 14 residues. CDR3 loop: CASSKGGWDYEQYF. CDR3 DNA: TGTGCCAGCAGCAAGGGGGGATGGGACTACGAGCAGTACTTC.